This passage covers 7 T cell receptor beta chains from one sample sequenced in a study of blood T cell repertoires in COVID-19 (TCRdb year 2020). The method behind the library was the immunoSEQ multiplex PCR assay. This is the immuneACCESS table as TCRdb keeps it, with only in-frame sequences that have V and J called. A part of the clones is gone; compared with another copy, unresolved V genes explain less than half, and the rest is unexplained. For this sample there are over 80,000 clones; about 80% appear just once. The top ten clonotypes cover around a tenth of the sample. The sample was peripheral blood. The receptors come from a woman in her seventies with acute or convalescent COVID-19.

CDR3 in amino acids: CASSVGEARNLYSPLHF. DNA of the CDR3: TGTGCCAGCAGCGTAGGAGAGGCACGCAACCTGTATTCACCCCTCCACTTT. This sequence joins TRBV9 and TRBJ1-6; D is undetermined. Germline CDR1 and CDR2: SGDLS and YYNGEE. This CDR3 comprises 17 residues. V lost 0 bases and J 8 bases, leaving 18 bases between the germline ends.

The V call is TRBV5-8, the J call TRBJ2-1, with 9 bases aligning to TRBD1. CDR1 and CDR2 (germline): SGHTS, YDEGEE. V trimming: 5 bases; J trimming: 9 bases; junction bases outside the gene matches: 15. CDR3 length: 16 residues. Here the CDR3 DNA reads TGTGCCAGCAGACAGATCCGGGACAGGGTTTCACCTGAGCAGTTCTTC. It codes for CASRQIRDRVSPEQFF.

The CDR3 nucleotides are TGCAGTGCTAGTGACGCTCAGGGAAACACCATATATTTT. As protein: CSASDAQGNTIYF. V is TRBV20-1 and J is TRBJ1-3, with D hard to call. V lost 3 bases to trimming and J lost 4 bases, with 10 bases between them. Germline V gives CDR1 DFQATT, CDR2 SNEGSKA (reference sequence). The CDR3 runs to 13 residues.

CDR3 amino acids: CATGQGNSPLHF. For the CDR3, the DNA is TGTGCCACCGGACAGGGTAATTCACCCCTCCACTTT. The gene calls are TRBV19 and TRBJ1-6; the match to TRBD1 covers 8 bases. The length of the CDR3 is 12 residues. The V segment lost 10 bases and the J segment 6 bases; nucleotides outside the gene matches: 2. In germline, CDR1 is LNHDA, CDR2 SQIVND (reference sequence). Full variable domain (rest looked up from reference TRBV19 and TRBJ1-6): DGGITQSPKYLFRKEGQNVTLSCEQNLNHDAMYWYRQDPGQGLRLIYYSQIVNDFQKGDIAEGYSVSREKKESFPLTVTSAQKNPTAFYLCATGQGNSPLHFGNGTRLTVT.

As DNA, the CDR3 is TGCGCCAGCAGCTTGTTTCGCGGGGTACAAGAGACCCAGTACTTC. This sequence encodes CASSLFRGVQETQYF. The chain has TRBV5-1 and TRBJ2-5; D perhaps matches TRBD2 (6 bases). The CDR3 sequence is 15 residues long. Trimming left V 1 base short and J 2 bases short, with 12 bases between. Germline lookup yields CDR1 SGHRS and CDR2 YFSETQ.

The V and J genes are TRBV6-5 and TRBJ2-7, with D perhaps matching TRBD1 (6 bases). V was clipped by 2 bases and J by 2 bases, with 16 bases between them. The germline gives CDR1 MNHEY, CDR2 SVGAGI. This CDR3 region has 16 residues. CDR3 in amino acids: CASSYRPDSGPYEQYF. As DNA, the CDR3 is TGTGCCAGCAGTTACAGACCGGACAGCGGCCCCTACGAGCAGTACTTC.

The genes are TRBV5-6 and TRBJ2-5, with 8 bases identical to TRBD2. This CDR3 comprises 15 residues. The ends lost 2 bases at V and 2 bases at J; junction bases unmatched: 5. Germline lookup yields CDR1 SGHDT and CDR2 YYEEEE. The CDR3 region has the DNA TGTGCCAGCAGCTTAGCGGGGGTATCACAAGAGACCCAGTACTTC. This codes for CASSLAGVSQETQYF.